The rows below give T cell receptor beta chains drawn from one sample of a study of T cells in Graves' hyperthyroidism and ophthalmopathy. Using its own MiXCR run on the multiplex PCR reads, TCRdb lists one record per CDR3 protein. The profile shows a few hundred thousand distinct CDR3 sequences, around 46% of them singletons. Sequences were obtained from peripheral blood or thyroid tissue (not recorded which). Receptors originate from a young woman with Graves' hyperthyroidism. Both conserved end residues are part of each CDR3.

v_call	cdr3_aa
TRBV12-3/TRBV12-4	CASSLDVSEQYF
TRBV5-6	CASSFYICSARVSDRESYEQYF
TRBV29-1	CSQGLVETQYF
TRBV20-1	CSASVGTSALYEQYF
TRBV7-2	CAWTPAGASSYEQCF
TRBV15	CATSRNREGVGNEQFF
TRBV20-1	CSASTVNEQFF
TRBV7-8	CASSPKRTYQPQHF
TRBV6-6	CASINFSGGWNQPQHF
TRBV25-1	CASSEVGQIYGYTF
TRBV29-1	CSVQPRYNEQFF
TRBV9	CASSPRTGSGEQYF
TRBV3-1	CASSPSGRKDTQYF
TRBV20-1	CSARDPGQSYEQYF
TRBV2	CASSPRSSNTEAFF
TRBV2	CASSYERAGSYEQYF
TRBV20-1	CSARILAGHEQYF
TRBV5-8	CASSLEVSYEQYF
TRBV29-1	CSVWTSYTF
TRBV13	CASSLGPRGHGYTF
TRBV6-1	CASSVDSSYNEQFF
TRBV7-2	CASSLNRATNEAFF
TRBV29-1	CSVEDLNGRDPTSGEQYF
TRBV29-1	CSVDWQDAYTF
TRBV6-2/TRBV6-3	CASRSTGPYEQYF
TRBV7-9	CASSSTSGAYYAQCF
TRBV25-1	CASSAPHQGLQETQYF
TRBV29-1	CSVTLDRDHETQYF
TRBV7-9	CASSGGGKHEQYF
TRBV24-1	CATSEGQGGETQYF
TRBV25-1	CASSDRQNTEAFF
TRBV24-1	CATSNVSRDSGANVLTF
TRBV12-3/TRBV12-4	CASSHRDNLLGYGYTF
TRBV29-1	CSVARGLAGSEQYF
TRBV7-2	CASSTQGGNQPQHF
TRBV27	CASSLTGPPPLHF
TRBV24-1	CATSDHRGSTRNTGELFF
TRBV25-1	CASSETPGQARWHSPLHF
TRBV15	CATSRDREFEQYF
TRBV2	CASSAVSGQTYEHF
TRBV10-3	CAISESRQETQHF